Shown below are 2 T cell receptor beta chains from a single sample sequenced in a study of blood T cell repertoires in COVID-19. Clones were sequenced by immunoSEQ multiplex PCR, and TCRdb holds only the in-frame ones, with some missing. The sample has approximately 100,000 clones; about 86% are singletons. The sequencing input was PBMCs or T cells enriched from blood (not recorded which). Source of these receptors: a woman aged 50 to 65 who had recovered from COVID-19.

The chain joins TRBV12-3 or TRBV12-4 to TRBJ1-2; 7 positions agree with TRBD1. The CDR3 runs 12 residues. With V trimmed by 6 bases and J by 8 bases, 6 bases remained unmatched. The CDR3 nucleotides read TGTGCCAGCAGCACAGGGGTGGGGGGCTACACCTTC. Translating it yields CASSTGVGGYTF.

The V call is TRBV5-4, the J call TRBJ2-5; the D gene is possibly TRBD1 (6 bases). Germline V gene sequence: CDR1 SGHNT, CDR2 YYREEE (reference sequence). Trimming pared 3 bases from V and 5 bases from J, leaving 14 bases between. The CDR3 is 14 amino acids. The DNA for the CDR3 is TGTGCCAGCAGCTGGAAACAGGGTATGGAGACCCAGTACTTC. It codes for CASSWKQGMETQYF. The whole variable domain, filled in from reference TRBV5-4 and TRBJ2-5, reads ETGVTQSPTHLIKTRGQQVTLRCSSQSGHNTVSWYQQALGQGPQFIFQYYREEENGRGNFPPRFSGLQFPNYSSELNVNALELDDSALYLCASSWKQGMETQYFGPGTRLLVL.